This TCR beta chain was sequenced in a study of response to subunit inactivated influenza vaccine. General observations from the study: Authors suggested each seasonal influenza vaccination recruits few new T cells.

TCRdb analysed the RT-PCR reads with MiXCR anew, one entry per CDR3 protein. Of hundreds of thousands of distinct CDR3 sequences listed, 10% to 15% are singletons. The CDR3 loop spans 17 amino acids. Germline loops: CDR1 SGHTS, CDR2 YDEGEE. The V gene end was trimmed by 0 bases and the J gene end by 7 bases; junction bases not matched to a gene: 14. This clonotype was seen repeatedly, ten times or more. Antigen specificity is unknown. Sequenced material: PBMCs from blood, taken on the day of vaccination. This rearrangement joins TRBV5-8 to TRBJ1-1; 8 bases align to TRBD1. The sequence was obtained from a man in his fifties or sixties who received an inactivated influenza vaccine. Here the CDR3 DNA reads TGTGCCAGCAGCTTGGTTTTGCTTAGAGCGGACAGGGATGAAGCTTTCTTT. Its translation is CASSLVLLRADRDEAFF.